Each of the 28 T cell receptor beta chains below was sequenced from the same sample in a study of OX40 agonist ivuxolimab in advanced cancers. Receptor amplification or capture employed the immunoSEQ multiplex PCR assay. Drawn from immuneACCESS, this table holds only the in-frame rearrangements with V and J called that TCRdb kept. Clones are partly lost; checked studies trace under half to an unresolved V gene and leave the rest unexplained. The sample table contains 80,000 or so clones; only one count was recorded for approximately 87% of them. The ten largest account for 6.9% of the sample. The sequencing here drew on CD4+ or CD8+ T cells sorted from blood, taken in a trial of the OX40 agonist ivuxolimab. The receptor source for this set is an adult with an advanced solid tumor such as melanoma, head and neck, liver or kidney cancer.

J is TRBJ2-1 and V is TRBV30; TRBD2 agrees at 7 bases. CDR1 is GTSNPN, CDR2 SVGIG, per germline (reference sequence). With 4 bases clipped from V and 2 bases from J, the junction kept 14 bases outside the gene matches. The CDR3 spans 17 residues. For the CDR3, the DNA is TGTGCCTGGACCACCTTGACGGAGCGGGATCCCTACAATGAGCAGTTCTTC. Translating it yields CAWTTLTERDPYNEQFF.

Only one count was recorded for this clone. The J gene is TRBJ2-3, the V gene TRBV11-1; D is unresolved. The CDR3 is made up of 19 amino acids. Germline V CDR1 and CDR2: SGHAT, FQDESV (reference sequence). V was cut by 1 base and J by 0 bases, with 20 bases left in between. The CDR3 sequence: CASSLVGFGYAPSTDTQYF. The CDR3 DNA sequence: TGTGCCAGCAGCTTAGTTGGCTTCGGGTACGCCCCTAGCACAGATACGCAGTATTTT.

Concerning this clone: A single base is all that separates this from a far larger clone, so a read error is likely. The gene calls are TRBV1 and TRBJ1-5; whether TRBD1, the table's D call, matches the DNA was not checked. TRBV1 represents a pseudogene. This CDR3 is 16 amino acids long. CDR3 amino acids: CTSSQGTENSNQPQHF. The CDR3 bases are TGCACCAGCAGCCAGGGGACAGAAAATAGCAATCAGCCCCAGCATTTT.

This chain links TRBV29-1 with TRBJ2-2, with a weak D call TRBD2 (5 bases). The CDR3 has 14 residues. V was trimmed by 1 base and J by 5 bases, leaving 11 bases between them. Per germline, CDR1 SQVTM and CDR2 ANQGSEA. The CDR3 protein is CSVEASGKTGELFF. The DNA of the CDR3 is TGCAGCGTTGAAGCATCCGGGAAAACCGGGGAGCTGTTTTTT.

This chain connects TRBV15 to TRBJ2-1; D possibly uses TRBD1 or TRBD2 (5 bases each). Germline values: CDR1 LNHNV, CDR2 YYDKDF (reference sequence). The CDR3 has 12 amino acids. Trimming removed 3 bases at V and 16 bases at J, with 16 bases between. The CDR3 protein is CATSSESGTDFF. DNA of the CDR3: TGTGCCACCAGCAGTGAATCCGGGACGGATTTCTTC.

The table lists this clone with a count of one. This chain uses TRBV27 with TRBJ2-5, with a tentative D call TRBD1 (5 bases). In germline, CDR1 is MNHEY, CDR2 SMNVEV (reference sequence). V shed 2 bases and J shed 3 bases, with 13 bases lying between them. The CDR3 is made up of 15 amino acids. Here the CDR3 reads CASSLGASFEETQYF. In nucleotides, the CDR3 is TGTGCCAGCAGTTTAGGGGCATCGTTCGAAGAGACCCAGTACTTC.

CDR3 region: CASSPIRGPNTGELFF. In DNA form, the CDR3 reads TGTGCCAGCAGCCCCATCAGGGGGCCCAACACCGGGGAGCTGTTTTTT. The rearrangement uses TRBV7-9 and TRBJ2-2, with 8 nucleotides matching TRBD1. Trimming took 5 bases from V and 2 from J; bases not matched to a gene: 7. The germline V gene has CDR1 SEHNR and CDR2 FQNEAQ (reference sequence). The CDR3 loop spans 16 amino acids.

The chain links TRBV11-3 to TRBJ2-5; 8 nucleotides line up with TRBD1. From germline, CDR1 is SGHNT and CDR2 YENEEA. CDR3 length: 14 amino acids. V lost 0 bases to trimming and J lost 5 bases; unmatched junction nucleotides: 2. The CDR3 spells CASSLDRGRETQYF. The CDR3 nucleotides are TGTGCCAGCAGCTTAGACAGGGGGCGGGAGACCCAGTACTTC.

The V and J genes are TRBV6-6 and TRBJ1-5; a weak D match, TRBD1 (6 bases). V dropped 6 bases and J dropped 4 bases, with 16 bases sitting between them. Germline lookup yields CDR1 MNHNY and CDR2 SVGAGI (reference sequence). The CDR3 is 15 residues long. The CDR3 sequence is CASRRGGGGNQPQHF. The CDR3 DNA is TGTGCCAGCAGGAGGGGAGGGGGTGGTAATCAGCCCCAGCATTTT.

The V gene is TRBV13, the J gene TRBJ2-5, with no clear D. This CDR3 has 11 amino acids. Trimming removed 6 bases from V and 1 base from J, with 3 bases in between. CDR1 PRHDT and CDR2 FYEKMQ come from the germline V gene (reference sequence). CDR3 region: CASRRQETQYF. CDR3 in DNA: TGTGCCAGCAGACGCCAAGAGACCCAGTACTTC.

This clone was observed a handful of times. The CDR3 protein is CASSLGQGYGYTF. CDR3 nucleotide sequence: TGTGCCAGCAGCTTAGGGCAGGGATATGGCTACACCTTC. This chain links TRBV7-3 with TRBJ1-2, with D possibly TRBD1 on 5 matching bases. CDR3 size: 13 residues. Per germline, CDR1 SGHTA and CDR2 FQGTGA. Deletions cut 2 bases from V and 5 bases from J, with 9 bases between.

This clone has more than one count but fewer than ten. The chain joins TRBV27 to TRBJ1-5, with 7 bases that match TRBD1. This CDR3 comprises 14 residues. CDR1 is MNHEY, CDR2 SMNVEV, per germline (reference sequence). Unmatched junction bases numbered 3, after V lost 4 bases and J lost 3 bases. CDR3 DNA: TGTGCCAGCAGTTGGGGGACAGACAATCAGCCCCAGCATTTT. This codes for CASSWGTDNQPQHF.

The rearrangement links TRBV5-1 to TRBJ1-4; D is possibly TRBD1 (6 bases). The germline V and J ends were trimmed by 4 bases and 9 bases, with 13 bases remaining between them. Per germline, CDR1 SGHRS and CDR2 YFSETQ. CDR3 size: 13 residues. In DNA form, the CDR3 reads TGCGCCAGCAGCCCAGGGGACACCCAAAAACTGTTTTTT. Its protein is CASSPGDTQKLFF.

The genes are TRBV5-1 and TRBJ2-3; D possibly matches TRBD1 or TRBD2 (7 bases each). Deletions cut 0 bases from V and 3 bases from J, with 17 bases between. The germline V gene has CDR1 SGHRS and CDR2 YFSETQ. The CDR3 is made up of 17 amino acids. The CDR3 region has the DNA TGCGCCAGCAGCTTGGCCACCCAGGGGGGAGGGACAGATACGCAGTATTTT. As protein: CASSLATQGGGTDTQYF.

The chain combines TRBV7-9 with TRBJ2-3; 9 bases map to TRBD2. Germline trimming cut 2 bases from V and 5 bases from J; bases unmatched to any gene: 8. The CDR3 spans 16 residues. The germline V gene has CDR1 SEHNR and CDR2 FQNEAQ (reference sequence). The CDR3 region is CASSLRKGTSLDTQYF. The CDR3 DNA reads as TGTGCCAGCAGCTTAAGGAAAGGGACTAGCCTAGATACGCAGTATTTT.

This clone was detected once. CDR3 nucleotide sequence: TGCGCCAGCAGCCAAGAGGAAAGGGAGACCCAGTACTTC. It is translated as CASSQEERETQYF. The V call is TRBV4-3, the J call TRBJ2-5; D ambiguous. The CDR3 has 13 residues. CDR1 and CDR2 from the germline V gene are LGHNA and YSLEER. Trimming stripped 0 bases from V and 5 bases from J, with 7 bases between.

The chain employs TRBV6-5 and TRBJ1-3; D gene uncertain. V was clipped by 0 bases and J by 0 bases, with 3 bases between them. Germline CDR1 is MNHEY and CDR2 is SVGAGI. The CDR3 covers 14 residues. CDR3 in amino acids: CASSYSSSGNTIYF. The CDR3 DNA reads TGTGCCAGCAGTTACTCGAGCTCTGGAAACACCATATATTTT.

The genes are TRBV18 and TRBJ1-5; no clear D. The CDR3 sequence is 13 residues long. CDR1 and CDR2 from the germline V gene are KGHSH and LQKENI. Trimming removed 3 bases at V and 5 bases at J, with 8 bases between. CDR3 DNA: TGTGCCAGCTCACCTGCGGAATATCAGCCCCAGCATTTT. Translated: CASSPAEYQPQHF.

The rearrangement links TRBV11-2 to TRBJ2-7; possible D gene TRBD2, 5 bases. The CDR3 is 14 amino acids. The germline gives CDR1 SGHAT, CDR2 FQNNGV. Deletions cut 5 bases from V and 2 bases from J, with 13 bases between. CDR3 sequence reads: CASSPLRVAYEQYF. CDR3 nucleotides: TGTGCCAGCAGCCCGTTGCGGGTCGCCTACGAGCAGTACTTC.

The chain couples TRBV7-2 to TRBJ2-7, with TRBD1 matching over 7 bases. The V gene end was trimmed by 5 bases and the J gene end by 1 base; junction bases not matched to a gene: 5. Germline V gene sequence: CDR1 SGHTA, CDR2 FQGNSA. CDR3 length: 14 residues. The CDR3 region is CASSLGTASYEQYF. In DNA, the CDR3 is TGTGCCAGCAGCCTAGGGACAGCATCCTACGAGCAGTACTTC. Full variable domain (remainder filled in from reference TRBV7-2 and TRBJ2-7): GAGVSQSPSNKVTEKGKDVELRCDPISGHTALYWYRQSLGQGLEFLIYFQGNSAPDKSGLPSDRFSAERTGGSVSTLTIQRTQQEDSAVYLCASSLGTASYEQYFGPGTRLTVT.

The rearrangement links TRBV10-2 to TRBJ1-2; TRBD1 matches 8 bases. This CDR3 contains 14 residues. Germline V CDR1 and CDR2: WSHSY, SAAADI. V was pared by 7 bases and J by 4 bases, with 8 bases of the junction left unmatched. The chain's CDR3 is CASKTGTGVYGYTF. The CDR3 DNA sequence: TGCGCCAGCAAGACCGGGACAGGCGTCTATGGCTACACCTTC.

The chain carries TRBV28 and TRBJ1-2; D is undetermined. CDR3 length: 12 amino acids. The V gene's germline CDR1 is MDHEN and CDR2 SYDVKM. V shed 2 bases and J shed 6 bases, with 7 bases lying between them. The CDR3 spells CASSLNKNGYTF. Written as DNA, the CDR3 is TGTGCCAGCAGTTTAAACAAGAATGGCTACACCTTC.

V and J are TRBV6-5 and TRBJ2-7; TRBD2 agrees at 11 bases. Germline CDR1 and CDR2: MNHEY and SVGAGI. Trimming cost V 6 bases and J 4 bases; bases outside gene matches: 8. This CDR3 has 15 residues. The CDR3 region has the DNA TGTGCCAGCAGAACCGGGACTAGCGGTTTATACGAGCAGTACTTC. Amino acid sequence: CASRTGTSGLYEQYF.

The chain joins TRBV18 to TRBJ2-5, with D perhaps TRBD1 (5 bases). This CDR3 is built from 15 residues. Germline loops: CDR1 KGHSH, CDR2 LQKENI. V lost 2 bases, J lost 5 bases, and 15 bases lay in between. The CDR3 DNA is TGTGCCAGCTCACCAAGCAGGGCTCCTGGGGAGACCCAGTACTTC. Its protein is CASSPSRAPGETQYF.

The J gene is TRBJ2-1, the V gene TRBV4-2; D might be TRBD1 (6 bases). Trimming shortened V by 3 bases and J by 0 bases, and 15 bases separated the two germline ends. The CDR3 has 17 residues. Per germline, CDR1 LGHNA and CDR2 YNFKEQ. CDR3 DNA: TGTGCCAGCAGCCAGGACAGCATTAGCAGCTCCTACAATGAGCAGTTCTTC. As protein: CASSQDSISSSYNEQFF.

CDR3 in amino acids: CASSLAGGSIETQYF. The CDR3, as DNA: TGCGCCAGCAGCTTGGCTGGGGGATCCATCGAGACCCAGTACTTC. The gene calls are TRBV5-1 and TRBJ2-5; D tentatively reads TRBD1 or TRBD2 (5 bases each). Germline values: CDR1 SGHRS, CDR2 YFSETQ. The CDR3 has 15 amino acids. Trimming removed 0 bases from V and 5 bases from J, with 14 bases in between.

This chain links TRBV6-5 with TRBJ2-5; 8 bases map to TRBD2. The ends lost 2 bases at V and 4 bases at J; junction bases unmatched: 3. Per germline, CDR1 MNHEY and CDR2 SVGAGI. The CDR3 contains 14 residues. The CDR3 region is CASSYELAAETQYF. The DNA for the CDR3 is TGTGCCAGCAGTTACGAACTAGCGGCAGAGACCCAGTACTTC.

This chain joins TRBV5-1 and TRBJ1-4, with D perhaps matching TRBD1 (6 bases). CDR1 and CDR2 from the germline V gene are SGHRS and YFSETQ. V was cut by 2 bases and J by 5 bases, with 10 bases left in between. The CDR3 length is 14 residues. CDR3 sequence (DNA): TGCGCCAGCAGCTTCCTACAGGGAAATGAAAAACTGTTTTTT. Protein: CASSFLQGNEKLFF.